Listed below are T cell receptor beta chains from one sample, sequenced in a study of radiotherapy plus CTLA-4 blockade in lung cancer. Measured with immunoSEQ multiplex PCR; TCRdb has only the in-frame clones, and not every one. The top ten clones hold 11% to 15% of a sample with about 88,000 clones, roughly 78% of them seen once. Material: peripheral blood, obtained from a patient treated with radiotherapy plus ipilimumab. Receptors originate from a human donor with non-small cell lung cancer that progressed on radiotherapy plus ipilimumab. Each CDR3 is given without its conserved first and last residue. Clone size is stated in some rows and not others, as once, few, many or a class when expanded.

ASSVAPIAGVYNEQF	NA	TRBV9	TRBJ2-1
ASSQDGSKPGKYGYT	NA	TRBV4-2	TRBJ1-2
ASSRAGRGLGEQY	NA	TRBV7-2	TRBJ2-7
ASSLRLAGPTDTQY	few	TRBV5-5	TRBJ2-3
ASSFSGPADTQY	NA	TRBV28	TRBJ2-3
ASSLGDNYGYT	NA	TRBV7-3	TRBJ1-2
ASSALAGSSYNEQF	NA	TRBV6-1	TRBJ2-1
ASSLKDYGYT	NA	TRBV6-5	TRBJ1-2
ASTPLAGLGNTQY	NA	TRBV7-9	TRBJ2-3
ASSLGWNTEAF	NA	TRBV5-1	TRBJ1-1
ASSVAGLAASTDTQY	NA	TRBV9	TRBJ2-3
ASSLLSGSGF	NA	TRBV28	TRBJ2-1
ASSLGGAIQETQY	NA	TRBV5-4	TRBJ2-5
ASNWDRVSPLH	NA	TRBV6-1	TRBJ1-6
ASSSIPATGELF	NA	TRBV2	TRBJ2-2
ASSSTTSGGARETQY	NA	TRBV5-6	TRBJ2-5
AIQEGTNSNQPQH	NA	TRBV10-3	TRBJ1-5
ASSTRGGMTPQH	NA	TRBV4-3	TRBJ1-5
ASSQGGLSHEQY	NA	TRBV4-1	TRBJ2-7
ASILNPDTGELF	NA	TRBV6-6	TRBJ2-2
ASSQSRTGWVTSSTDTQY	few	TRBV23-1	TRBJ2-3
ASSLTSGVEQF	NA	TRBV5-4	TRBJ2-1
ASSLAGASTGELF	once	TRBV7-2	TRBJ2-2
ASSLPRDSPTNEKLF	NA	TRBV7-2	TRBJ1-4
ASSLGDDRDNEQF	NA	TRBV11-1	TRBJ2-1
TSRVVSLRKTYGYT	once	TRBV1	TRBJ1-2
ASAEGAAGNTIY	few	TRBV2	TRBJ1-3
ASSFTQSTDTQY	NA	TRBV5-4	TRBJ2-3
ASSLGGGGTQY	NA	TRBV28	TRBJ2-5
ASSEGQGFRQPQH	NA	TRBV6-1	TRBJ1-5
ASIVAEGYEQY	NA	TRBV2	TRBJ2-7
ASSENGDGYT	NA	TRBV2	TRBJ1-2
ASSSWREISQETQY	NA	TRBV28	TRBJ2-5
ASSVEPSGGRDEQF	once	TRBV9	TRBJ2-1
ASRTGASNEQY	few	TRBV28	TRBJ2-7
ASSDSNGDTGELF	NA	TRBV6-6	TRBJ2-2
ASSLSGTSSYGYT	NA	TRBV28	TRBJ1-2
ASSEGTGAWSEQY	NA	TRBV2	TRBJ2-7
ATGTPYNEQF	few	TRBV5-4	TRBJ2-1
ASSYSGPWGQGNT	NA	TRBV6-5	TRBJ1-2
AWGDPPGELF	NA	TRBV30	TRBJ2-2
ASSQGAGGDPQH	NA	TRBV4-1	TRBJ1-5
ASSLALAGVMDEQF	NA	TRBV5-1	TRBJ2-1
ASSLMPGNEQF	NA	TRBV7-3	TRBJ2-1
ASSSRQGGTDTQY	NA	TRBV19	TRBJ2-3
ASSVETATKQF	NA	TRBV9	TRBJ2-1
ASTPGGDNYGYT	NA	TRBV5-1	TRBJ1-2
ASSRQGWNTIY	once	TRBV28	TRBJ1-3
ASSQDQPSGATYEQY	NA	TRBV4-1	TRBJ2-7
ASSEAPGVRESGYT	once	TRBV2	TRBJ1-2
AISESHASRRGGPPDTQY	few	TRBV10-3	TRBJ2-3
ASSAYRFANTGELF	NA	TRBV6-1	TRBJ2-2
ASSLGGQGGEKLF	once	TRBV28	TRBJ1-4
ASSRREGRYEQY	NA	TRBV9	TRBJ2-7
ASSSAASGGGYGYT	NA	TRBV7-2	TRBJ1-2
ASSSGFMNTEAF	NA	TRBV6-5	TRBJ1-1
ASSPTWGGAYGYT	NA	TRBV5-6	TRBJ1-2
ASSFTGLARKSEQY	NA	TRBV27	TRBJ2-7
ASKSADHYEQY	few	TRBV6-5	TRBJ2-7